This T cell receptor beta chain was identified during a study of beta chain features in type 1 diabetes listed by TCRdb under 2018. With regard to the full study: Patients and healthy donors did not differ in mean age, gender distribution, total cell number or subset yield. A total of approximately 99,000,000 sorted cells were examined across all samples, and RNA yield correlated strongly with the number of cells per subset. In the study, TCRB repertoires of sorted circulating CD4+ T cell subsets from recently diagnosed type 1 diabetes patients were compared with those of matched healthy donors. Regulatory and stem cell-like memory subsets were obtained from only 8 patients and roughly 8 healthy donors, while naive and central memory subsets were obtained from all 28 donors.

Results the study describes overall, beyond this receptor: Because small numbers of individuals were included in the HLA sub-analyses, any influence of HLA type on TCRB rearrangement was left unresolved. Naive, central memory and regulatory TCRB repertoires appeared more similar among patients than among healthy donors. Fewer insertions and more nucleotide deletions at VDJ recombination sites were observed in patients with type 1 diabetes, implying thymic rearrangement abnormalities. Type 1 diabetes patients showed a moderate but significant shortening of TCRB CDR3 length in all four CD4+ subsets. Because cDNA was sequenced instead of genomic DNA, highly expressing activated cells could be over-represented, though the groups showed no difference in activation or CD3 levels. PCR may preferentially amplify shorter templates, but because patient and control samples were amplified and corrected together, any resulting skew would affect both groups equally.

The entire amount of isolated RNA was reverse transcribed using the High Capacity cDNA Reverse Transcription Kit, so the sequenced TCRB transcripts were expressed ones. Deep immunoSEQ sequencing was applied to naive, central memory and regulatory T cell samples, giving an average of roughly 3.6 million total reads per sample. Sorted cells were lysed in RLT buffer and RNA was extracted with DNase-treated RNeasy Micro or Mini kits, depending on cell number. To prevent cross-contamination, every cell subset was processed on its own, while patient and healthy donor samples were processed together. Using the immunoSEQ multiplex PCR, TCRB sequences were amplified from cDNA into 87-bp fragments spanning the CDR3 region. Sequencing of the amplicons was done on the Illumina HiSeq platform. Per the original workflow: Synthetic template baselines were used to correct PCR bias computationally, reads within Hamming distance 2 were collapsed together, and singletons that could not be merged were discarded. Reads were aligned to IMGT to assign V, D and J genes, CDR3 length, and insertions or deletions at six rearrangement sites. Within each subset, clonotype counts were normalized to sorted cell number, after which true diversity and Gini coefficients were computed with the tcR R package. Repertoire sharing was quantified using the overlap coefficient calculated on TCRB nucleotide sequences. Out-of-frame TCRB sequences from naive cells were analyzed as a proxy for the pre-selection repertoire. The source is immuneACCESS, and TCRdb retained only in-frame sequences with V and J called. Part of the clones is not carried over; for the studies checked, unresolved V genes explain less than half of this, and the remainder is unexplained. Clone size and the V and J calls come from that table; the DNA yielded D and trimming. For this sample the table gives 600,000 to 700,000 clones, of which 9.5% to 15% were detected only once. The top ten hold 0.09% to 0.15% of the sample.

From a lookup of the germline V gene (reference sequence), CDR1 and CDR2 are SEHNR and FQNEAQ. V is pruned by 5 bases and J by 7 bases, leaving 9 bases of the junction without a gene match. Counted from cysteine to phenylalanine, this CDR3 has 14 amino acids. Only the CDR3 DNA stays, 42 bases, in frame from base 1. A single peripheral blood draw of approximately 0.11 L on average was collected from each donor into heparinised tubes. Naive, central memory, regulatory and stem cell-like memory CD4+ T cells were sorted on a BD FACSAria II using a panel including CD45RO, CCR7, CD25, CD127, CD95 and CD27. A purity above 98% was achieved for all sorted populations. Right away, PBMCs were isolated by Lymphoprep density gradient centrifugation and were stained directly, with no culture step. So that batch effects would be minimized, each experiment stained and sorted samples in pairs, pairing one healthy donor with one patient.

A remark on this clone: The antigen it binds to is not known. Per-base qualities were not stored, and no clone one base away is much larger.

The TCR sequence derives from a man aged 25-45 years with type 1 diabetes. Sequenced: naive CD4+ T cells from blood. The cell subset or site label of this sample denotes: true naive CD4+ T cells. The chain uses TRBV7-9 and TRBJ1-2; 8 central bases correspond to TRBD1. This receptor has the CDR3 CASSAGQGVGGYTF. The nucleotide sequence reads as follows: TGTGCCAGCAGCGCTGGACAGGGAGTGGGTGGCTACACCTTC.